This T cell receptor (beta chain) was retrieved from a study of T cell repertoires in cytomegalovirus infection. Across the study: It was recently identified HLA-C-restricted and well-studied HLA-B-restricted CMV epitopes that the study used. A matching HLA type, together with CMV infection, was signaled by public TCR beta signatures. General observations from the study: The ex vivo response was dominated by HLA-C-restricted CMV-specific TCR beta clonotypes.

TCRdb analysed the reads with MiXCR anew, one entry per CDR3 protein. Seen here are around 770,000 distinct CDR3 sequences, roughly 29% observed once, and the top ten hold roughly 13%. The sample holds many counts of this clonotype. The antigen is undetermined. Germline-derived CDR1 and CDR2 are KGHSH and LQKENI. The CDR3 has 14 amino acids. Trimming cost V 5 bases and J 1 base, with 10 bases left between them. This specimen was cultured CD8+ T cells from PBMCs, taken from culture after CMV antigen stimulation. The source is a human donor in good health (CMV status not recorded). Some clones in this sample may be carry-over from other donors' samples. This chain links TRBV18 with TRBJ2-3, with D unclear. CDR3 nucleotide sequence: TGTGCCAGCTCATCGGTTGGGGGCACAGATACGCAGTATTTT. The encoded protein is CASSSVGGTDTQYF.